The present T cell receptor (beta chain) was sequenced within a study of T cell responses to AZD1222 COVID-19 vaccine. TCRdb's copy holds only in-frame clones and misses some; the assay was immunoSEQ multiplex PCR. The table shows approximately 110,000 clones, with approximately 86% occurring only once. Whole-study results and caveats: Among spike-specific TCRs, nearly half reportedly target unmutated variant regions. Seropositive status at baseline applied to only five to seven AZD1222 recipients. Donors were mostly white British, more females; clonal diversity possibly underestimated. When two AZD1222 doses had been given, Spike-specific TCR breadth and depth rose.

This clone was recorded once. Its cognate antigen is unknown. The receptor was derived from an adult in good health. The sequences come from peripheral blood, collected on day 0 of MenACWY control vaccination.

In DNA form, the CDR3 reads TGTGCCAGCAGTTCAGGCGGGGAGCTGTTTTTT. This codes for CASSSGGELFF. The V call is TRBV12-3 or TRBV12-4, the J call TRBJ2-2, with unresolved D. V lost 4 bases and J 7 bases, leaving 4 bases between the germline ends. This CDR3 region has 11 residues.